These 17 T cell receptor beta chains came from one sample sequenced in a study of shared clonotypes between healthy human individuals. Produced via immunoSEQ multiplex PCR; TCRdb's table is partial and in-frame only. Of over a million clones in the sample, more than 95% were seen once. What was sequenced was naive CD4+ T cells sorted from blood. As for subset: CD45RA+ positively selected. These receptors were collected from a man in his thirties or forties in good health.

The V call is TRBV28, the J call TRBJ1-4, with unresolved D. Germline CDR1 reads MDHEN; CDR2 reads SYDVKM. The CDR3 is 14 amino acids. The ends were cut back, 1 base at V and 4 bases at J, with 7 bases in the middle. The DNA for the CDR3 is TGTGCCAGCAGTTTATCCGGGGATAATGAAAAACTGTTTTTT. Encoded protein: CASSLSGDNEKLFF.

The rearrangement links TRBV19 to TRBJ2-1, with 7 nucleotides matching TRBD2. This CDR3 comprises 15 residues. From germline, CDR1 is LNHDA and CDR2 SQIVND (reference sequence). J was trimmed by 7 bases and V by 4 bases; bases with no gene match: 10. The CDR3 sequence is CASSTNRGLLNEQFF. DNA for the CDR3: TGTGCCAGTAGTACCAACCGGGGACTACTAAATGAGCAGTTCTTC.

The chain employs TRBV11-2 and TRBJ1-3; D unclear. Trimming took off 1 base at V and 0 bases at J, with 7 bases between the two ends. CDR3 length: 15 amino acids. Germline V gives CDR1 SGHAT, CDR2 FQNNGV. The DNA of the CDR3 is TGTGCCAGCAGCTTAGGTCTACTCTCTGGAAACACCATATATTTT. It translates to CASSLGLLSGNTIYF.

This chain connects TRBV11-2 to TRBJ2-2; 7 nucleotides match TRBD1. The V and J ends lost 8 bases and 0 bases, in that order; junction bases with no gene match: 6. The CDR3 consists of 15 residues. Germline CDR1 SGHAT, CDR2 FQNNGV. The CDR3 DNA sequence: TGTGCCAGCCGACGACAGGGTCCGAACACCGGGGAGCTGTTTTTT. Translating it yields CASRRQGPNTGELFF. The full variable domain, with the rest looked up from reference TRBV11-2 and TRBJ2-2, is EAGVAQSPRYKIIEKRQSVAFWCNPISGHATLYWYQQILGQGPKLLIQFQNNGVVDDSQLPKDRFSAERLKGVDSTLKIQPAKLEDSAVYLCASRRQGPNTGELFFGEGSRLTVL.

About this clone itself: The sample has other DNA sequences that encode this CDR3 too. The chain carries TRBV7-2 and TRBJ2-5, with TRBD1 matching 9 bases. The CDR3 runs 13 residues. The germline V gene encodes CDR1 SGHTA and CDR2 FQGNSA. Trimming at V came to 6 bases and at J to 3 bases, leaving 2 bases not matched to a gene. CDR3 loop: CASSWDREETQYF. The DNA for the CDR3 is TGTGCCAGCAGTTGGGACAGGGAAGAGACCCAGTACTTC.

The rearrangement joins TRBV5-1 to TRBJ2-7, with 8 bases aligning to TRBD2. CDR3 length equals 15 residues. The ends lost 3 bases at V and 2 bases at J; junction bases unmatched: 7. From germline, CDR1 is SGHRS and CDR2 YFSETQ. CDR3 sequence: CASSSMSGRPYEQYF. In nucleotides, the CDR3 is TGCGCCAGCAGCTCGATGAGCGGGAGACCCTACGAGCAGTACTTC. The complete variable domain, with remaining parts taken from reference TRBV5-1 and TRBJ2-7, reads KAGVTQTPRYLIKTRGQQVTLSCSPISGHRSVSWYQQTPGQGLQFLFEYFSETQRNKGNFPGRFSGRQFSNSRSEMNVSTLELGDSALYLCASSSMSGRPYEQYFGPGTRLTVT.

V and J are TRBV9 and TRBJ2-5; 10 bases line up with TRBD2. V was clipped by 4 bases and J by 3 bases; unmatched bases: 3. Germline CDR1 and CDR2: SGDLS and YYNGEE. The CDR3 is 14 amino acids. The CDR3 bases are TGTGCCAGCAGCCCCGGGACTAGCGAAGAGACCCAGTACTTC. Protein sequence: CASSPGTSEETQYF.

In nucleotides, the CDR3 is TGTGCCAGCAGCCTAGCGGGAAGGGCAGATACGCAGTATTTT. It yields the protein CASSLAGRADTQYF. The chain employs TRBV2 and TRBJ2-3; TRBD2 matches at 9 bases. CDR3 size: 14 residues. Germline V lookup: CDR1 SNHLY, CDR2 FYNNEI. The junction had 5 bases not matched to a gene; V was cut back by 6 bases and J by 4 bases.

This chain joins TRBV9 and TRBJ1-3; TRBD1 agrees at 8 bases. The CDR3 runs 23 residues. J was trimmed by 1 base and V by 3 bases; bases with no gene match: 27. CDR1 and CDR2 (germline): SGDLS, YYNGEE. The CDR3 nucleotides read TGTGCCAGCAGCGCCAGCAGGGGGCGAATCCGCGTCGGAGAGGATCTTTCTGGAAACACCATATATTTT. It specifies CASSASRGRIRVGEDLSGNTIYF.

In DNA, the CDR3 is TGTGCCAGCAGTTTGCTGGCTTCAGGGGACAATCAGCCCCAGCATTTT. Encoded protein: CASSLLASGDNQPQHF. V is TRBV27 and J is TRBJ1-5; weak D call: TRBD1 (6 bases). The CDR3 length is 16 residues. Per the germline V gene, CDR1 is MNHEY and CDR2 is SMNVEV (reference sequence). The ends were cut back, 3 bases at V and 3 bases at J, with 15 bases in the middle.

The chain joins TRBV29-1 to TRBJ2-5; D may be TRBD1 or TRBD2 (6 bases each). V dropped 6 bases and J dropped 7 bases, with 18 bases sitting between them. CDR3 length equals 13 residues. Germline values: CDR1 SQVTM, CDR2 ANQGSEA. The CDR3 region is CSVGARGGLTQYF. The DNA of the CDR3 is TGCAGCGTGGGGGCCAGAGGGGGGTTGACCCAGTACTTC.

V usage is TRBV25-1 and J usage is TRBJ2-7; D not certain. Trimming pared 2 bases from V and 2 bases from J, leaving 7 bases between. This CDR3 is built from 13 residues. Germline CDR1 and CDR2: MGHDK and SYGVNS. The CDR3 loop is CASSEGGAYEQYF. CDR3 coding DNA: TGTGCCAGCAGTGAAGGTGGGGCCTACGAGCAGTACTTC.

J is TRBJ1-3 and V is TRBV11-2; D is uncertain. The V end lost 6 bases, the J end lost 0 bases, and 9 bases lay between the germline ends. The CDR3 consists of 14 residues. From germline, CDR1 is SGHAT and CDR2 FQNNGV. The CDR3, as DNA: TGTGCCAGCAGTTGGCTGAGCTCTGGAAACACCATATATTTT. It encodes CASSWLSSGNTIYF. The full variable domain, completed using reference TRBV11-2 and TRBJ1-3, is EAGVAQSPRYKIIEKRQSVAFWCNPISGHATLYWYQQILGQGPKLLIQFQNNGVVDDSQLPKDRFSAERLKGVDSTLKIQPAKLEDSAVYLCASSWLSSGNTIYFGEGSWLTVV.

The V and J genes are TRBV19 and TRBJ2-3; D might be TRBD2 (7 bases). Germline CDR1 reads LNHDA; CDR2 reads SQIVND (reference sequence). V gave up 3 bases and J gave up 0 bases, with 10 bases separating them. The CDR3 runs 15 residues. The CDR3 protein is CASSMGGASTDTQYF. The CDR3 nucleotides are TGTGCCAGTAGTATGGGGGGGGCTAGCACAGATACGCAGTATTTT.

This chain links TRBV25-1 with TRBJ2-7; 7 bases match TRBD2. Looked up from germline, CDR1 is MGHDK and CDR2 is SYGVNS. After removal of 10 bases from V and 7 bases from J, the junction contained 7 bases not matched to a gene. The CDR3 contains 11 residues. CDR3 sequence: CATWGGWEQYF. Here the CDR3 DNA reads TGTGCCACCTGGGGGGGATGGGAGCAGTACTTC.

The V gene is TRBV9, the J gene TRBJ2-2; TRBD1 matches at 9 bases. CDR1 is SGDLS and CDR2 is YYNGEE in the germline V gene. The V segment lost 0 bases and the J segment 5 bases; nucleotides outside the gene matches: 5. This CDR3 is built from 16 residues. CDR3 region: CASSVDRGRLTGELFF. CDR3 sequence (DNA): TGTGCCAGCAGCGTAGACAGGGGGCGATTGACCGGGGAGCTGTTTTTT.

The chain has TRBV30 and TRBJ2-1; the D is unclear. Germline assignment: CDR1 GTSNPN and CDR2 SVGIG (reference sequence). Trimming pared 1 base from V and 3 bases from J, leaving 10 bases between. This CDR3 is 14 amino acids long. The DNA of the CDR3 is TGTGCCTGGAGTGCTAAGAATGACTACAATGAGCAGTTCTTC. Amino acids: CAWSAKNDYNEQFF.